This T cell receptor beta chain was identified in a study of T cells in localized non-small cell lung cancer. Study findings and constraints: In uninvolved adjacent lung, T cell clonality reached its highest value, exceeding tumor. Longer overall survival accompanied higher blood T cell density. The study detected a median around 61 of the top 100 tumor clones in adjacent lung.

The sample holds one count of this clone. Its target is not known. The CDR3 has 16 residues. V lost 3 bases to trimming and J lost 3 bases; unmatched junction nucleotides: 5. Germline CDR1 reads SGHRS; CDR2 reads YFSETQ. Sequencing was performed with immunoSEQ multiplex PCR; in TCRdb, only in-frame clones are kept and a portion is missing. Here the sample spans roughly 76,000 clones, about three quarters being singletons. Sequencing was performed on PBMCs, taken before any cancer treatment. The V and J genes are TRBV5-1 and TRBJ2-1; 11 bases match TRBD1. The origin of this receptor is a man between 35 and 75 years old with stage II squamous cell lung carcinoma. CDR3 region: CASSYRTGGGYNEQFF. CDR3 coding DNA: TGCGCCAGCAGCTACCGGACAGGGGGCGGCTACAATGAGCAGTTCTTC.